This is a list of T cell receptor beta chains from one sample in a study of immune cell composition in non-small cell lung cancer. Assay used: immunoSEQ multiplex PCR; TCRdb lists only in-frame clones, some missing. The sample carries roughly 3,000 clones, approximately 80% recorded once. The sample was non-adjacent lung tissue. These receptors came from a human donor with non-small cell lung cancer. CDR3s include the opening cysteine and the closing phenylalanine or tryptophan. Each record gives: D gene, V gene, clone size, J gene, CDR3 protein, CDR3 DNA. D genes are given only for firm matches. Rows may omit the clone size; those that give it use once, few, many or a size class.

D: -
V: TRBV19
size: -
J: TRBJ1-6
CDR3: CASRPSSYNSPLHF
DNA: TGTGCCAGTAGACCCAGCTCCTATAATTCACCCCTCCACTTT

D: -
V: TRBV5-1
size: few
J: TRBJ1-4
CDR3: CASSQTSGEKLFF
DNA: TGCGCCAGCAGCCAGACGTCCGGGGAAAAACTGTTTTTT

D: TRBD2
V: TRBV19
size: -
J: TRBJ2-2
CDR3: CASSSGGRPGELFF
DNA: TGTGCCAGTAGTTCGGGCGGGAGGCCCGGGGAGCTGTTTTTT

D: -
V: TRBV10-3
size: -
J: TRBJ1-3
CDR3: CAISEGGRSGNTIYF
DNA: TGTGCCATCAGTGAGGGCGGCCGCTCTGGAAACACCATATATTTT

D: TRBD2
V: TRBV4-2
size: -
J: TRBJ2-3
CDR3: CASSQLAGTDTQYF
DNA: TGTGCCAGCAGCCAACTAGCGGGCACAGATACGCAGTATTTT

D: -
V: TRBV4-3
size: -
J: TRBJ2-6
CDR3: CASSQDGPGVMLGANVLTF
DNA: TGCGCCAGCAGCCAAGATGGGCCAGGGGTGATGTTGGGGGCCAACGTCCTGACTTTC

D: -
V: TRBV11-2
size: once
J: TRBJ2-2
CDR3: CASSPRSGQNTGELFF
DNA: TGTGCCAGCAGCCCAAGGTCTGGACAGAACACCGGGGAGCTGTTTTTT

D: TRBD2
V: TRBV5-1
size: -
J: TRBJ2-1
CDR3: CASSPLAGGPVNEQFF
DNA: TGCGCCAGCAGCCCCTTAGCGGGAGGGCCCGTGAATGAGCAGTTCTTC

D: TRBD1
V: TRBV28
size: -
J: TRBJ2-5
CDR3: CASSPTGTGQETQYF
DNA: TGTGCCAGCAGTCCGACCGGGACAGGGCAAGAGACCCAGTACTTC

D: -
V: TRBV4-1
size: few
J: TRBJ1-1
CDR3: CASSLDMNTEAFF
DNA: TGCGCCAGCAGCCTGGACATGAACACTGAAGCTTTCTTT

D: -
V: TRBV7-2
size: few
J: TRBJ2-1
CDR3: CASSLGRAGEQFF
DNA: TGTGCCAGCAGCTTAGGTAGGGCGGGTGAGCAGTTCTTC

D: TRBD1
V: TRBV4-2
size: -
J: TRBJ2-1
CDR3: CASSQQGQGALEQFF
DNA: TGTGCCAGCAGCCAGCAGGGACAGGGGGCCCTAGAGCAGTTCTTC

D: -
V: TRBV5-4
size: -
J: TRBJ1-5
CDR3: CASSLGGDQPQHF
DNA: TGTGCCAGCAGCTTGGGGGGGGATCAGCCCCAGCATTTT

D: TRBD1
V: TRBV6-6
size: medium-sized
J: TRBJ1-5
CDR3: CASSRTGEGQPQHF
DNA: TGTGCCAGCAGCCGGACAGGAGAGGGACAGCCCCAGCATTTT

D: TRBD2
V: TRBV6-1
size: -
J: TRBJ2-1
CDR3: CASSELAGGNEQFF
DNA: TGTGCCAGCAGTGAACTAGCGGGGGGAAATGAGCAGTTCTTC

D: -
V: TRBV9
size: -
J: TRBJ2-5
CDR3: CASSVGVAGGVGRETQYF
DNA: TGTGCCAGCAGCGTAGGTGTTGCGGGCGGAGTAGGGAGAGAGACCCAGTACTTC

D: TRBD1
V: TRBV6-1
size: once
J: TRBJ1-4
CDR3: CASSEAKGTGDEKLFF
DNA: TGTGCCAGCAGTGAAGCAAAAGGGACAGGGGACGAAAAACTGTTTTTT

D: -
V: TRBV6-4
size: -
J: TRBJ1-2
CDR3: CASRTGGSNYGYTF
DNA: TGTGCCAGCAGGACCGGGGGATCTAACTATGGCTACACCTTC

D: TRBD2
V: TRBV28
size: -
J: TRBJ2-2
CDR3: CASSSGLAENTGELFF
DNA: TGTGCCAGCAGCTCCGGGCTAGCGGAAAACACCGGGGAGCTGTTTTTT

D: -
V: TRBV11-2
size: -
J: TRBJ2-1
CDR3: CASGPRVSPYNEQFF
DNA: TGTGCCAGCGGCCCCCGGGTTTCTCCTTACAATGAGCAGTTCTTC

D: TRBD1
V: TRBV2
size: -
J: TRBJ1-1
CDR3: CASRTGQQGHRNTEAFF
DNA: TGTGCCAGCAGGACGGGACAGCAAGGTCATAGGAACACTGAAGCTTTCTTT

D: -
V: TRBV5-1
size: -
J: TRBJ2-3
CDR3: CASSVTTGTDTQYF
DNA: TGCGCCAGCAGCGTCACGACAGGCACAGATACGCAGTATTTT

D: TRBD1
V: TRBV7-8
size: -
J: TRBJ2-3
CDR3: CASSWDRAGDTQYF
DNA: TGTGCCAGCAGTTGGGACAGGGCGGGAGATACGCAGTATTTT

D: TRBD1
V: TRBV10-3
size: -
J: TRBJ2-5
CDR3: CATRGQGVRETQYF
DNA: TGTGCCACCCGGGGACAGGGAGTCCGGGAGACCCAGTACTTC